The rows below give T cell receptor beta chains drawn from one sample of a study of circulating and synovial CD4+ cells in juvenile arthritis. The repertoire was sequenced with immunoSEQ multiplex PCR; TCRdb's copy has only in-frame clones and lacks some. Seen here are 32,000 or so clones, about 96% observed once, and the top ten hold roughly 0.16%. The sequencing input was CD4+ T cells from blood. The receptor source for this set is a human donor with juvenile idiopathic arthritis. Both conserved end residues are part of each CDR3. A D gene is named only where the DNA matches it firmly. Clone size is shown for a subset of rows, as once, few, many or a class of expanded clone.

TRBV18	-	TRBJ2-7	-	TGTGCCAGCTCTCAACAGTTACAGGGACGGGCCGAGCAGTACTTC	CASSQQLQGRAEQYF
TRBV6-5	-	TRBJ1-1	-	TGTGCCACCGCGAGGGGGTGGGCTGAAGCTTTCTTT	CATARGWAEAFF
TRBV5-1	once	TRBJ2-2	TRBD2	TGCGCCAGCAGCTTGACGGGGGGGAATACCGGGGAGCTGTTTTTT	CASSLTGGNTGELFF
TRBV5-1	-	TRBJ2-3	TRBD1	TGCGCCAGCAGCCATGGACAGGGGAAGGGCGCAGATACGCAGTATTTT	CASSHGQGKGADTQYF
TRBV11-2	-	TRBJ2-3	TRBD2	TGTGCCAGCAGCTTAGTACCTAGCGGGGGGGGCTTAAGTTTT	CASSLVPSGGGLSF
TRBV9	-	TRBJ1-1	TRBD1	TGTGCCAGCAGCCGACAGGGGGGGAACACTGAAGCTTTCTTT	CASSRQGGNTEAFF
TRBV11-3	-	TRBJ2-1	-	TGTGCCAGCAGCCCAGAGGGTTACAATGAGCAGTTCTTC	CASSPEGYNEQFF
TRBV4-1	-	TRBJ2-1	TRBD2	TGCGCCAGCAGCCTGAGCGGGGGGATAGCTGGTGAGCAGTTCTTC	CASSLSGGIAGEQFF
TRBV29-1	-	TRBJ1-1	-	TGCAGCGTTAGGCAGGGGAACACTGAAGCTTTCTTT	CSVRQGNTEAFF
TRBV29-1	-	TRBJ1-2	-	TGCAGCGTTCTTGGGGGGAAGTATGGCTACACCTTC	CSVLGGKYGYTF
TRBV5-1	-	TRBJ1-2	TRBD1	TGCGCCAGCAGCTTGGAGCAGGGGGTTGATGGCTACACCTTC	CASSLEQGVDGYTF
TRBV2	once	TRBJ2-2	-	TGTGCCAGCAGTGCCCAATCCGGGGAGCTGTTTTTT	CASSAQSGELFF
TRBV7-6	-	TRBJ2-2	-	TGTGCCAGCAGCACAGGGTTGGGCACCGGGGAGCTGTTTTTT	CASSTGLGTGELFF
TRBV18	-	TRBJ1-5	-	TGTGCCAGCTCACCAACTGCGGGGGTCAATCAGCCCCAGCATTTT	CASSPTAGVNQPQHF
TRBV18	-	TRBJ2-1	-	TGTGCCAGCTCACCACCTATGATCCAGGGGCAGTTCTTC	CASSPPMIQGQFF
TRBV7-6	-	TRBJ2-2	TRBD1	TGTGCCAGCAGCTTGCTCAGACCGGGACAGGGTGCTACCGGGGAGCTGTTTTTT	CASSLLRPGQGATGELFF
TRBV18	-	TRBJ2-7	-	TGTGCCAGCTCACCAAGGGGGGGCTACGAGCAGTACTTC	CASSPRGGYEQYF
TRBV28	-	TRBJ1-1	-	TGTGCCAGCAGGGTTGCTCTTGCCCTCCGGGTTGCTAATGAAGCTTTCTTT	CASRVALALRVANEAFF
TRBV6-5	-	TRBJ1-1	TRBD1	TGTGCCAGCAGTTTAACAGGGGGGAGAAACACTGAAGCTTTCTTT	CASSLTGGRNTEAFF
TRBV15	-	TRBJ2-4	TRBD2	TGTGCCACCAGCACCTCGGGGGGAAACATTCAGTACTTC	CATSTSGGNIQYF
TRBV11-3	-	TRBJ2-2	-	TGTGCCAGCAGCTCCTACACCGGGGAGCTGTTTTTT	CASSSYTGELFF